This TCR beta chain was identified during a study of cytomegalovirus exposure and HLA in healthy donors (dated by TCRdb to about 2017). For the study in its entirety: According to a later analysis, one platform produced both the roughly 110 validation repertoires and the 670 or so repertoires of the first cohort. The study aimed to test whether signatures of past pathogen exposure could be identified by cataloging public T cell receptors. Along with the roughly 670-subject first cohort, a separate validation cohort of more than 90 different subjects was used. High-throughput TCR immunosequencing, statistical association of individual TCRs with disease status, and machine learning were combined to predict cytomegalovirus infection status.

The full study reports these points: The authors suggested that the approach could potentially be extended to other disease states and immunological phenotypes. Most TCR sequences were seen in very few donors, while some public TCRs were found in many individuals. A later analysis lacked HLA typing for the validation cohort, so it scored co-occurrence in that cohort across all 120 repertoires. In vitro tests confirmed that a few of the cytomegalovirus-associated TCR beta chains recognize cytomegalovirus antigens. The study listed approximately 160 TCR beta chains as associated with cytomegalovirus. A later analysis found that TCRs clustered in the first cohort also tended to co-occur in the 130 or so validation repertoires, with 90% to 95% of cluster scores above 0. In both the original and validation cohorts, the classifier was reported to diagnose cytomegalovirus status with high specificity and sensitivity.

A word on this clone: The clone's antigen remains unknown. Base qualities are not recorded, but no much larger clone differs from it by a single base.

From cysteine to phenylalanine, the CDR3 is 11 amino acids long. Solely the CDR3 DNA is kept, with 33 bases framed from the first base. The V end loses 6 bases and the J end loses 6 bases, and a stretch of 8 bases separates them. The germline V gene gives CDR1 as SNHLY and CDR2 as FYNNEI. The donors belonged to the validation cohort of under 150 subjects, which was separate from the approximately 700-subject first cohort. The library came from the immunoSEQ multiplex PCR assay. Regarding the original processing steps: A statistical classification framework was built to diagnose cytomegalovirus status from the catalog of TCR beta chain sequences. TCRdb re-hosts the immuneACCESS table, in-frame sequences only. Its copies lack some clones; in the studies checked, an unresolved V gene accounts for under half of them, and the cause for the rest is not known. V and J calls and clone size are as listed in that table; D and trimming were resolved from the DNA. Within this sample are fewer than 350,000 clones, with approximately 90% of them counted one time only. Approximately 0.94% of the sample rests with the top ten.

This receptor chain uses TRBV2 and TRBJ1-2; confidence is insufficient to name the D gene. The TCR was taken from a woman under 30 in good health and CMV-seronegative. Specimen: PBMCs. The base sequence is TGTGCCAGCAGGGTCGAGGATGGCTACACCTTC. This encodes CASRVEDGYTF.